This T cell receptor beta chain is drawn from a study of cytomegalovirus exposure and HLA in healthy donors (dated 2017 in TCRdb). Regarding the research as a whole: An earlier analysis of 587 of the donors reported 250 to 350 Gb of sequence data and 117 million unique TCR beta sequences obtained from about 179 million T cells. About 300 gigabases of sequencing data and tens of millions of unique TCR sequences were included in an early release covering about 620 HLA-typed donors. Of the 350 to 450 genotyped donors, 65% to 90% were placed in the genetic ancestry cluster associated with self-reported Caucasian donors. The study was designed to test whether signatures of past pathogen exposure could be identified by cataloging public T cell receptors. The T cell repertoires of 666 subjects were profiled by immunosequencing and related to cytomegalovirus serostatus. Along with the roughly 670-subject first cohort, a separate validation cohort of about 110 different subjects was used. To predict cytomegalovirus infection status, the study brought together high-throughput TCR immunosequencing, statistical association of individual TCRs with disease status, and machine learning. In a later analysis, previously published TCR beta repertoires from about 670 donors were re-analyzed and high-resolution HLA genotyping was added so that TCR occurrence patterns could be studied. Rather than using new phenotypic data, the later analysis identified candidate immune exposures from TCR beta sequences and from how often those sequences occurred across donors. An earlier analysis of approximately 580 of the donors used high-throughput TCR beta sequencing to judge whether each TCR beta V gene segment behaved as functional or pseudogenic. Donor age, sex, ethnicity and CMV serostatus were collected together with the repertoire data. In a later genetic analysis, genome-wide SNP genotypes for about 60% of the 666 donors were used, and that subset was treated as a discovery cohort. All discovery cohort repertoires had been generated using a single sequencing platform. Both class I and class II loci were covered by HLA typing, at four-digit resolution. The number of donors typed differed by locus, with about 629-630 for A, B, C, DRB1 and DQB1, approximately 500 for DQA1, some 570 for DPA1, and around 460 for DPB1. Four or five DR-DQ haplotypes were treated as single units for association and clustering because of strong linkage in the cohort. On average, approximately 250,000 unique TCR beta nucleotide sequences were sequenced per donor among 350 to 400 genotyped donors of the cohort, with approximately 18% of those sequences being non-productive. The research as a whole found: The 87-base-pair reads could not distinguish some IMGT-functional V segments, including TRBV6-2 and TRBV6-3, so those segments were excluded. Correlated functional status among segregating V segments might reflect linkage disequilibrium, but an unknown experimental factor could not be ruled out. In a later analysis, several top co-occurrence clusters were reported to appear linked to parvovirus B19, influenza, CMV and Epstein-Barr virus. While some public TCRs were present in many individuals, most TCR sequences turned up only very rarely across donors. Because some donors lacked HLA typing at each locus, the association tests relied only on the typed subset. In a later genetic analysis, a missense DCLRE1C variant was associated with V-gene and J-gene trimming of TCR beta chains, and the association was replicated in an independent cohort. Presence/absence analyses assumed roughly uniform sequencing depth across donors, an assumption that may not hold. In a later analysis, some 17,000 TCR beta sequences were associated with specific HLA alleles at a false discovery rate of 0.05. A further reported finding was that TCR beta sequences accurately predicted the HLA-A and HLA-B alleles for most subjects in the first cohort. Immune exposure information for the cohort was limited to CMV serostatus. In a later analysis, HLA-associated TCR beta chains were found to be more clonally expanded and to have lower generation probabilities than equally common non-associated chains. In an earlier analysis of approximately 590 of the donors, most TCR beta V segments appeared in productive rearrangements about 90% or about 30% of the time, broadly matching IMGT annotations. According to a later genetic analysis, donors in an Asian-associated ancestry cluster had fewer N-insertions in productive TCRs than the approximately 650-donor mean. The study listed approximately 150 TCR beta chains as associated with cytomegalovirus. The classifier was reported to diagnose cytomegalovirus status with high specificity and sensitivity in both the original cohort and the validation cohort. Because counts were too low, roughly 18 rarely observed V segments, including chromosome 9 orphons, were left out of the earlier analysis of several hundred of the donors. When HLA alleles, especially DR and DQ, strongly co-occurred, attributing TCR associations to individual alleles was difficult. The cohort was sequenced for TCR beta chains only, and without alpha or paired-chain data the features that could be detected were limited. Most CMV-associated TCR beta chains appeared to be HLA-restricted in a later analysis, and the HLA associations seemed to be driven largely by CMV exposure. It was suggested by the authors that the approach could potentially be generalized to other disease states and immunological phenotypes. A cluster of highly shared sequence variants was judged likely to be a technical artifact of the sequencing pipeline. Three of the identified cytomegalovirus-associated TCR beta chains were confirmed in vitro to be specific for cytomegalovirus antigens. According to a later analysis, TCR association rates differed among HLA loci, with DRB1 alleles showing the most associated TCRs and HLA-C alleles showing the fewest.

A note on this clone: No cognate antigen has been identified for it.

In total, roughly 670 healthy bone marrow donors made up the cohort. Cohort members were all nominally healthy when sampled, although unrecorded immune exposures were likely present. The donor was CMV seronegative and was included in the group of a few hundred seronegative cohort members. Each donor provided a peripheral blood sample, and peripheral blood mononuclear cells were used for TCR beta sequencing. The Qiagen DNeasy Blood Extraction Kit was used to extract genomic DNA from the blood cell samples. V gives up 1 base and J gives up 2 bases, and the segment between their germline ends measures 5 bases. The germline V gene (reference sequence) provides CDR1 GTSNPN and CDR2 SVGIG. The CDR3 spans 12 residues, from the cysteine through the phenylalanine. Solely the CDR3 DNA is kept, with 36 bases framed from the first base. The library relied on the immunoSEQ multiplex PCR assay. A mixture of 60 forward primers for TCR Vbeta segments and 13 reverse primers for TCR Jbeta segments was used in the multiplex PCR. A multiplex PCR assay on genomic DNA amplified the CDR3 region of rearranged TCR beta genes. The amplified TCR beta libraries were sequenced on the Illumina HiSeq System as 87-base-pair reads. From the authors' description of their analysis: Across the roughly 600 repertoires, a later analysis counted around 80 million unique TCR beta chains, 9 million to 14 million of which were shared by at least two donors. A nearest-neighbor algorithm error-corrected the raw reads and collapsed the reads into unique sequences, merging closely related sequences to remove PCR and sequencing errors. To assign V, D and J gene segments, CDR3 sequences were aligned to IMGT reference sequences. For a sequence to be retained, a match of at least six nucleotides was required to both a V gene segment and a J gene segment. Rearrangements were classified as productive when the CDR3 lacked stop codons and remained in frame with V and J, and all other rearrangements were classified as non-productive. CDR3 was defined according to IMGT convention as the region running from the second conserved V-encoded cysteine to the conserved J-encoded phenylalanine. Sequences without an unambiguous match to a single V gene segment were excluded from the earlier analysis of about 600 of the donors. An earlier analysis of 587 of the donors classified V segments as functional when productive rearrangements were above 56.7% and as segregating when the standard deviation between donors was above 5%. A statistical classification framework was built to diagnose cytomegalovirus status from the catalog of TCR beta chain sequences. A later analysis assigned V and J genes by comparing TCR nucleotide sequences with IMGT/GENE-DB human TR gene sequences. Using the TCRdist pipeline, a later analysis assigned CDR3 sequences along with most-parsimonious VDJ recombination scenarios. A later analysis defined each TCR beta chain by its CDR3 amino acid sequence plus V-gene family, and excluded reads lacking a unique V-gene family. To address suspected cross-contamination and a sequencing artifact, a later analysis removed 592 highly shared, low-generation-probability nucleotide sequences. In a later analysis, a clonal expansion index for each public chain was calculated from normalized within-repertoire ranks of inferred template counts. Generation probabilities in a later analysis came from a VDJ recombination model fitted to out-of-frame rearrangements, and those results were checked against IGoR. In a later analysis, TCR-TCR, TCR-HLA and TCR-CMV co-occurrence was scored with hypergeometric tests, and a repertoire-size bias correction was applied to TCR pairs. To estimate false discovery rates, a later analysis permuted the HLA or CMV assignments 20 times. In a later analysis, co-occurring TCRs were grouped using DBSCAN, with TCRdist sequence similarity added in when clustering inside HLA-allele-positive subsets. Co-occurrence clustering excluded repertoires with fewer than 30,000 or more than 120,000 public chains, plus five with anomalous nucleotide sharing. The source is immuneACCESS, and TCRdb retained only in-frame sequences with V and J called. Part of the clones is not carried over; for the studies checked, unresolved V genes explain less than half of this, and the remainder is unexplained. D and trimming were read from the DNA, whereas the V and J calls and clone size are those reported in that table. The data table for this sample lists roughly 79,000 clones. Clones ranked in the top ten supply 4.6% of the sample.

The sequencing input was PBMCs. The receptor chain draws on TRBV30 and TRBJ1-2; TRBD1 is possibly the D segment (5 matching bases). The TCR sequence derives from a young man in good health and CMV-seronegative. The bases are TGTGCCTGGAGTGCAGGGAACTATGGCTACACCTTC. This encodes CAWSAGNYGYTF.